This T cell receptor beta chain appears in the sequencing data of a study of shared clonotypes between healthy human individuals. Participating donors were healthy, HIV-negative adults free of recent acute infections or vaccinations. Using immunoSEQ multiplex PCR, the repertoire was profiled, and TCRdb retains in-frame clones only, with some absent. The repertoire holds some 690,000 clones, about 90% seen once, with about 34% in the top ten. The sequencing input was memory CD8+ T cells from PBMCs. The subset: CD45RO+ cells pooled with CCR7-negative TemRA cells. This clonotype originated in a young man in good health. Some clones in this sample may be carry-over from other donors' samples.

The CDR3 protein is CASSLFSAGPNNEQFF. CDR3 sequence (DNA): TGCGCCAGCAGCTTGTTCTCCGCGGGCCCTAACAATGAGCAGTTCTTC. The chain is built from TRBV5-1 and TRBJ2-1; D may be TRBD2 (5 bases). Trimming took 1 base from V and 5 from J, leaving 16 bases between them. Germline CDR1 and CDR2: SGHRS and YFSETQ. The CDR3 length is 16 residues.